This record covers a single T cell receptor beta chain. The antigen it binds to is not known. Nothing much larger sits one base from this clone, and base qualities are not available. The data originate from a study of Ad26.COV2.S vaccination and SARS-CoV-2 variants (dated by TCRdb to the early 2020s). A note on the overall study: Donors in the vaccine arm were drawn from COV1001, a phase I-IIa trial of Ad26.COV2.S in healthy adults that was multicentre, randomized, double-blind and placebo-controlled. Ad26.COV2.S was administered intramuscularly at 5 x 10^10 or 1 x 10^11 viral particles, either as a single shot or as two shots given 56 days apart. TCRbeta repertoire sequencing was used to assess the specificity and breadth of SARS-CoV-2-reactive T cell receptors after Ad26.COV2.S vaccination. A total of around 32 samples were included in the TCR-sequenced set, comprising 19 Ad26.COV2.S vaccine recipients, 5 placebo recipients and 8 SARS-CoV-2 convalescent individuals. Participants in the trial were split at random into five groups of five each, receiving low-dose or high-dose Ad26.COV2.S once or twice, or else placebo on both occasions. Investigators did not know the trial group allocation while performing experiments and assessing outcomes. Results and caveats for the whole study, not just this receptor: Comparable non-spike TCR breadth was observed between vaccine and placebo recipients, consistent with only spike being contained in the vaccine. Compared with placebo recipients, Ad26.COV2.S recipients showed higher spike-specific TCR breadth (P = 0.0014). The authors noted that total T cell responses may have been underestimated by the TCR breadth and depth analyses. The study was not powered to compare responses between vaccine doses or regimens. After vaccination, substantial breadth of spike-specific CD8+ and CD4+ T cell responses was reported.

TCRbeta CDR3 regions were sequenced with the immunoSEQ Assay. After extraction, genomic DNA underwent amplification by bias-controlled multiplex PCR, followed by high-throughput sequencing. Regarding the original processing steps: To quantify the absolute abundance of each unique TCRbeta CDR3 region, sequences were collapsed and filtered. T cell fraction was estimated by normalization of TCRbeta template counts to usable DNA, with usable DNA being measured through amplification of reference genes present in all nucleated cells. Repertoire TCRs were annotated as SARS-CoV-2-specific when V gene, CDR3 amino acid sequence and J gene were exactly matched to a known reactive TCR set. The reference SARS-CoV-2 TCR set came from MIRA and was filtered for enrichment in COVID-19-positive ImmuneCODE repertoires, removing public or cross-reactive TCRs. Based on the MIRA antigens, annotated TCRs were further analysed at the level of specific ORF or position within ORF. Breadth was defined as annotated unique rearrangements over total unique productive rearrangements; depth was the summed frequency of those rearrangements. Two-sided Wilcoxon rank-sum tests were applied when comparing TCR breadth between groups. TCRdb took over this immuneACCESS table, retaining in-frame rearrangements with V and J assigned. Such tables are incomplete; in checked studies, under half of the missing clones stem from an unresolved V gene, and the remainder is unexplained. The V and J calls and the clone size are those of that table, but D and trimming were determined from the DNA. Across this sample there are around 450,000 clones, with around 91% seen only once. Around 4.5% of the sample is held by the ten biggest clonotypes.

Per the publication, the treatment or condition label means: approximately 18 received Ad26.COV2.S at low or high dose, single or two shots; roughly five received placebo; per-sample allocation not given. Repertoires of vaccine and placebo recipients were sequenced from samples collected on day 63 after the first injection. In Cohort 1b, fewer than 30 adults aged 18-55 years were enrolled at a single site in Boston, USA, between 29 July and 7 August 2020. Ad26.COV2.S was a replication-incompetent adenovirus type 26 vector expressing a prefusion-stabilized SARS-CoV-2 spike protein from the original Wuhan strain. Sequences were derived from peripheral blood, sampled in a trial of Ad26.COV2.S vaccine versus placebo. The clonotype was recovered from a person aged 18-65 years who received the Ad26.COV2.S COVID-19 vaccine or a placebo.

This receptor has the CDR3 CASSKSRDRALLATNEKLFF. The DNA sequence is TGTGCCAGCAGCAAGTCCCGGGACAGGGCCTTACTTGCAACTAATGAAAAACTGTTTTTT. The chain couples TRBV21-1 to TRBJ1-4; the table's D call, TRBD1, was not checked against the DNA. TRBV21-1 is designated a pseudogene. The CDR3 contains 20 residues, cysteine and phenylalanine counted. The kept DNA is CDR3 alone, 60 bases in frame from the first base.